This passage covers 6 T cell receptor beta chains from one sample sequenced in a study of radiation and T cells in renal cell carcinoma. Regarding treatment: treatment-naive control, cytoreductive nephrectomy. Clones were read by immunoSEQ multiplex PCR, and TCRdb kept only the in-frame ones, dropping some. The sample shows some 7,400 clones, roughly two thirds of them seen only once. Sequenced material: tumor tissue, taken from a patient whose treatment was nephrectomy without radiotherapy. These receptors all come from a woman between 65 and 79 years old with renal cell carcinoma.

V and J are TRBV7-9 and TRBJ1-2, with 10 bases that match TRBD1. CDR3 size: 15 residues. The germline V gene encodes CDR1 SEHNR and CDR2 FQNEAQ (reference sequence). V was clipped by 4 bases and J by 2 bases; unmatched bases: 4. CDR3 nucleotide sequence: TGTGCCAGCAGCTCCGGACAGGGGGGGAACTATGGCTACACCTTC. This gives the protein CASSSGQGGNYGYTF.

The chain links TRBV9 to TRBJ2-2; TRBD1 might be the D (5 bases). Per the germline V gene, CDR1 is SGDLS and CDR2 is YYNGEE. This CDR3 is 15 amino acids long. Trimming removed 0 bases from V and 4 bases from J, with 10 bases in between. The chain's CDR3 is CASSVAQGFTGELFF. In DNA form, the CDR3 reads TGTGCCAGCAGCGTAGCTCAGGGATTCACCGGGGAGCTGTTTTTT.

The chain uses TRBV18 and TRBJ1-5, with 7 bases that match TRBD1. The CDR3 is made up of 16 amino acids. Unmatched junction bases numbered 8, after V lost 6 bases and J lost 0 bases. Germline V CDR1 and CDR2: KGHSH, LQKENI. The CDR3 coding sequence is TGTGCCAGCTCCCCCGACAGGGCCGATAGCAATCAGCCCCAGCATTTT. Its protein product is CASSPDRADSNQPQHF.

This chain uses TRBV6-1 with TRBJ1-2; D gene unclear. Germline V lookup: CDR1 MNHNS, CDR2 SASEGT. V gave up 0 bases and J gave up 3 bases, with 8 bases separating them. The CDR3 spans 14 residues. CDR3 sequence (DNA): TGTGCCAGCAGTGAAGCGGGAGCGTACTATGGCTACACCTTC. It translates to CASSEAGAYYGYTF.

This clone was found a few times. This chain joins TRBV7-6 and TRBJ2-1; no clear D. V was clipped by 0 bases and J by 7 bases, with 10 bases between them. The germline V gene has CDR1 SGHVS and CDR2 FNYEAQ. CDR3 length: 14 residues. CDR3 protein: CASSLAEGRNEQFF. In DNA, the CDR3 is TGTGCCAGCAGCTTAGCGGAAGGGCGGAATGAGCAGTTCTTC.

The chain employs TRBV9 and TRBJ2-5; 12 bases are a match to TRBD2. Germline CDR1 reads SGDLS; CDR2 reads YYNGEE. The CDR3 runs to 15 residues. Germline trimming cut 3 bases from V and 5 bases from J; bases unmatched to any gene: 5. The CDR3: CASSASGGAYETQYF. DNA for the CDR3: TGTGCCAGCAGCGCTAGCGGGGGGGCTTACGAGACCCAGTACTTC.